Listed here are 16 T cell receptor beta chains from one sample, sequenced in a study of T cell responses to AZD1222 COVID-19 vaccine. The table came from immunoSEQ multiplex PCR; TCRdb's copy has only in-frame clones and leaves some out. The table records 120,000 to 150,000 clones, about 92% of them present only once. The material sequenced was peripheral blood, taken on day 0 of AZD1222 vaccination. Receptor source: an adult in good health.

This chain connects TRBV9 to TRBJ1-2; D is ambiguous. Trimming took 0 bases from V and 2 from J, leaving 8 bases between them. The CDR3 contains 14 residues. Germline-derived CDR1 and CDR2 are SGDLS and YYNGEE. The CDR3 sequence is CASSVAEANYGYTF. CDR3 nucleotide sequence: TGTGCCAGCAGCGTAGCGGAGGCCAACTATGGCTACACCTTC.

This chain connects TRBV2 to TRBJ2-7; TRBD1 matches 8 bases. Germline V gene lookup returns CDR1 SNHLY and CDR2 FYNNEI. Trimming took 2 bases from V and 0 from J; bases not matched to a gene: 3. This CDR3 has 15 residues. The CDR3 DNA sequence: TGTGCCAGCAGTGAATCGACAGGGGACTCCTACGAGCAGTACTTC. It is translated as CASSESTGDSYEQYF. The whole variable domain, filled in from reference TRBV2 and TRBJ2-7, reads EPEVTQTPSHQVTQMGQEVILRCVPISNHLYFYWYRQILGQKVEFLVSFYNNEISEKSEIFDDQFSVERPDGSNFTLKIRSTKLEDSAMYFCASSESTGDSYEQYFGPGTRLTVT.

J is TRBJ1-1 and V is TRBV7-9; D is perhaps TRBD1 (5 bases). The CDR3 covers 14 residues. Trimming stripped 5 bases from V and 4 bases from J, with 14 bases between. The germline V gene encodes CDR1 SEHNR and CDR2 FQNEAQ (reference sequence). The DNA for the CDR3 is TGTGCCAGCAGCCCACCGGGGGGTGGCACTGAAGCTTTCTTT. Translated, it gives CASSPPGGGTEAFF.

This chain uses TRBV5-4 with TRBJ2-7; maybe TRBD2 (5 bases). Trimming took 0 bases from V and 7 from J, leaving 8 bases between them. The CDR3 consists of 12 residues. Germline V gene lookup returns CDR1 SGHNT and CDR2 YYREEE (reference sequence). Written as DNA, the CDR3 is TGTGCCAGCAGCTTGGGCCCGGGGGAGCAGTACTTC. It encodes CASSLGPGEQYF.

This clone has a single count. The chain combines TRBV27 with TRBJ2-1, with D maybe TRBD1 (5 bases). This CDR3 is built from 16 residues. Germline CDR1 is MNHEY and CDR2 is SMNVEV (reference sequence). The V and J ends lost 8 bases and 3 bases respectively, with 20 bases between them. The CDR3: CASVPYHPGNYNEQFF. In DNA form, the CDR3 reads TGTGCCAGCGTTCCCTATCACCCAGGGAACTACAATGAGCAGTTCTTC.

With regard to this clone: Other DNA sequences from this sample encode an identical CDR3 as well. The chain is built from TRBV5-1 and TRBJ1-2; 10 bases are a match to TRBD1. The ends lost 3 bases at V and 6 bases at J; junction bases unmatched: 2. CDR1 SGHRS and CDR2 YFSETQ come from the germline V gene. The length of the CDR3 is 13 residues. The CDR3 nucleotides read TGCGCCAGCAGCTCAGGACAGGGGGATGGCTACACCTTC. It encodes CASSSGQGDGYTF.

The chain employs TRBV4-1 and TRBJ2-1; 9 bases are shared with TRBD2. Trimming took 0 bases from V and 6 from J; bases not matched to a gene: 6. Germline CDR1 and CDR2: MGHRA and YSYEKL. The CDR3 sequence is 16 residues long. The CDR3 sequence: CASSQDWTSDVNEQFF. In DNA form, the CDR3 reads TGCGCCAGCAGCCAAGACTGGACTAGCGACGTCAATGAGCAGTTCTTC.

The rearrangement uses TRBV5-6 and TRBJ1-6; TRBD1 aligns across 12 bases. Germline V CDR1 and CDR2: SGHDT, YYEEEE. The J segment lost 6 bases and the V segment lost 4 bases, leaving 8 bases of the junction unmatched. This CDR3 contains 17 residues. DNA of the CDR3: TGTGCCAGCAGCGGATGGGGGACAGGGGGCTTTAATTCACCCCTCCACTTT. Translation: CASSGWGTGGFNSPLHF.

This chain uses TRBV6-6 with TRBJ1-2; weak D call: TRBD1 (5 bases). Between the trimmed V and J ends, which lost 0 bases and 6 bases, there was a span of 11 bases. Germline V CDR1 and CDR2: MNHNY, SVGAGI (reference sequence). The CDR3 is 14 amino acids. CDR3 loop: CASSYSGQGNGYTF. CDR3 nucleotide sequence: TGTGCCAGCAGTTACTCGGGTCAGGGTAATGGCTACACCTTC.

J is TRBJ1-5 and V is TRBV5-1; D remains unclear. Trimming left V 4 bases short and J 1 base short, with 12 bases between. From germline, CDR1 is SGHRS and CDR2 YFSETQ. The CDR3 totals 15 residues. CDR3 residues: CASSANPGSNQPQHF. As DNA, the CDR3 is TGCGCCAGCAGCGCCAACCCAGGCAGCAATCAGCCCCAGCATTTT.

As concerns this clone: This sample includes further DNA sequences coding for the same CDR3. Here the CDR3 reads CASSLAGGSNQPQHF. CDR3 in DNA: TGTGCCAGCAGCTTAGCGGGGGGTAGCAATCAGCCCCAGCATTTT. This sequence joins TRBV7-2 and TRBJ1-5, with D possibly being TRBD1 (5 bases). The CDR3 is 15 amino acids. V was pared by 0 bases and J by 0 bases, with 6 bases between. CDR1 is SGHTA and CDR2 is FQGNSA in the germline V gene. Full variable domain (missing parts from reference TRBV7-2 and TRBJ1-5): GAGVSQSPSNKVTEKGKDVELRCDPISGHTALYWYRQSLGQGLEFLIYFQGNSAPDKSGLPSDRFSAERTGGSVSTLTIQRTQQEDSAVYLCASSLAGGSNQPQHFGDGTRLSIL.

The gene calls are TRBV2 and TRBJ1-5; D is possibly TRBD1 (6 bases). The V gene's germline CDR1 is SNHLY and CDR2 FYNNEI. The CDR3 is made up of 14 amino acids. V was trimmed by 6 bases and J by 5 bases, leaving 14 bases between them. In nucleotides, the CDR3 is TGTGCCAGCAGGGATGGGGGGCGGCATCAGCCCCAGCATTTT. This sequence encodes CASRDGGRHQPQHF.

This chain joins TRBV5-4 and TRBJ1-2, with TRBD1 matching over 7 bases. This CDR3 has 14 residues. The V gene's germline CDR1 is SGHNT and CDR2 YYREEE (reference sequence). V dropped 6 bases and J dropped 5; count of bases not matched to a gene: 10. The CDR3 loop reads CASNLDGTVYGYTF. The CDR3 DNA sequence: TGTGCCAGCAACCTAGACGGGACAGTATATGGCTACACCTTC. Variable domain in full (rest from reference TRBV5-4 and TRBJ1-2): ETGVTQSPTHLIKTRGQQVTLRCSSQSGHNTVSWYQQALGQGPQFIFQYYREEENGRGNFPPRFSGLQFPNYSSELNVNALELDDSALYLCASNLDGTVYGYTFGSGTRLTVV.

The J gene is TRBJ1-2, the V gene TRBV19; D is uncertain. The CDR3 runs 16 residues. V shed 3 bases and J shed 4 bases, with 18 bases lying between them. Germline assignment: CDR1 LNHDA and CDR2 SQIVND (reference sequence). The CDR3 here is CASSIQRVPRAYGYTF. The CDR3 DNA sequence: TGTGCCAGTAGTATCCAGAGGGTACCTCGGGCCTATGGCTACACCTTC.

The chain uses TRBV7-8 and TRBJ2-1; 9 bases align to TRBD1. The V segment lost 4 bases and the J segment 8 bases; nucleotides outside the gene matches: 6. CDR1 SGHVS and CDR2 FQNEAQ come from the germline V gene. This CDR3 has 14 residues. The CDR3: CASSSSDRGDEQFF. CDR3 nucleotides: TGTGCCAGCAGCTCCTCCGACAGGGGGGATGAGCAGTTCTTC.

The chain uses TRBV9 and TRBJ2-2; 9 bases agree with TRBD1. The ends lost 2 bases at V and 0 bases at J; junction bases unmatched: 11. This CDR3 region has 19 residues. Germline CDR1 SGDLS, CDR2 YYNGEE. In nucleotides, the CDR3 is TGTGCCAGCAGCGTGGCGGGACAGGGATTGTCCGCGAACACCGGGGAGCTGTTTTTT. Encoded protein: CASSVAGQGLSANTGELFF.